This passage covers 30 T cell receptor beta chains from one sample sequenced in a study of blood T cell repertoires in COVID-19 (dated by TCRdb to 2020 to 2021). The library was made by the immunoSEQ multiplex PCR assay. Held by TCRdb, this immuneACCESS table contains in-frame sequences only and omits some clones. Under half of the omission traces to an unresolved V gene where checked; the cause of the rest is unknown. Counted in this sample were about 270,000 clones; 86% of them appeared once. The ten largest clonotypes hold approximately 5.5% of the sample. Sequencing was performed on peripheral blood. These receptors came from a woman of 80 years or more with COVID-19, enrolled during active disease.

V is TRBV2 and J is TRBJ2-4; 8 bases align to TRBD1. The V segment lost 6 bases and the J segment 6 bases; nucleotides outside the gene matches: 10. The CDR3 spans 15 residues. The germline V gene encodes CDR1 SNHLY and CDR2 FYNNEI. In nucleotides, the CDR3 is TGTGCCAGCAGGGACCCAGGGGGCGCGGGAAACATTCAGTACTTC. Its protein is CASRDPGGAGNIQYF.

In nucleotides, the CDR3 is TGTGCCAGCCTGAAACAGGGGGATGTAGGTCAGCCCCAGCATTTT. Its translation: CASLKQGDVGQPQHF. The V and J genes are TRBV28 and TRBJ1-5; TRBD1 aligns across 8 bases. Trimming removed 8 bases from V and 6 bases from J; junction bases left unmatched: 12. The CDR3 has 15 amino acids. The germline V gene encodes CDR1 MDHEN and CDR2 SYDVKM.

This chain connects TRBV4-1 to TRBJ1-4; D might be TRBD1 (6 bases). The CDR3 totals 15 residues. Trimming removed 0 bases from V and 3 bases from J, with 8 bases in between. The germline V gene encodes CDR1 MGHRA and CDR2 YSYEKL. Written as DNA, the CDR3 is TGCGCCAGCAGCCAAGAACGACAGGCTAATGAAAAACTGTTTTTT. Translated: CASSQERQANEKLFF.

The chain uses TRBV28 and TRBJ1-5; 9 bases match TRBD1. V trimming: 6 bases; J trimming: 6 bases; junction bases outside the gene matches: 3. Per germline, CDR1 MDHEN and CDR2 SYDVKM. The CDR3 is made up of 13 amino acids. CDR3: CASRRQGVQPQHF. DNA of the CDR3: TGTGCCAGCAGAAGACAGGGGGTTCAGCCCCAGCATTTT.

The sample holds one count of this clone. The chain links TRBV11-2 to TRBJ1-2; TRBD1 agrees at 11 bases. The ends lost 1 base at V and 4 bases at J; junction bases unmatched: 5. The germline V gene has CDR1 SGHAT and CDR2 FQNNGV. The CDR3 is 16 residues long. CDR3: CASSLAGTGGVYGYTF. The CDR3 nucleotides read TGTGCCAGCAGCTTAGCCGGGACAGGGGGTGTCTATGGCTACACCTTC.

This clone appeared once. V usage is TRBV6-5 and J usage is TRBJ2-7, with D perhaps TRBD2 (5 bases). The V and J ends lost 4 bases and 9 bases respectively, with 10 bases between them. This CDR3 comprises 11 residues. In germline, CDR1 is MNHEY, CDR2 SVGAGI. For the CDR3, the DNA is TGTGCCAGCAGTTCCGCGGGCAGGCAGTACTTC. Amino acids: CASSSAGRQYF.

V gene TRBV7-9 combines with J gene TRBJ2-4; 9 positions match TRBD2. This CDR3 contains 14 residues. Germline CDR1 is SEHNR and CDR2 is FQNEAQ (reference sequence). The V segment lost 5 bases and the J segment 7 bases; nucleotides outside the gene matches: 6. The chain's CDR3 is CASSRRGGGNIQYF. In DNA form, the CDR3 reads TGTGCCAGCAGCCGGCGGGGGGGTGGCAACATTCAGTACTTC.

The chain employs TRBV27 and TRBJ1-2, with D unclear. From germline, CDR1 is MNHEY and CDR2 SMNVEV (reference sequence). The germline V and J ends were trimmed by 5 bases and 7 bases, with 17 bases remaining between them. The CDR3 totals 14 residues. In DNA form, the CDR3 reads TGTGCCAGCAGTCGGCCGGGAGAGACTACTGGCTACACCTTC. This gives the protein CASSRPGETTGYTF.

This sequence joins TRBV19 and TRBJ1-1, with 8 bases fitting TRBD1. Germline loops: CDR1 LNHDA, CDR2 SQIVND (reference sequence). The CDR3 is 15 amino acids. J was trimmed by 2 bases and V by 3 bases; bases with no gene match: 5. For the CDR3, the DNA is TGTGCCAGTAGTATTGGCCAGGGGGCTAACACTGAAGCTTTCTTT. Translating it yields CASSIGQGANTEAFF.

The rearrangement uses TRBV18 and TRBJ2-1; D not resolved. Trimming took off 1 base at V and 3 bases at J, with 7 bases between the two ends. Germline lookup yields CDR1 KGHSH and CDR2 LQKENI. The CDR3 spans 14 residues. The CDR3 loop is CASSPQENYNEQFF. CDR3 nucleotide sequence: TGTGCCAGCTCACCACAGGAGAACTACAATGAGCAGTTCTTC.

The chain is built from TRBV18 and TRBJ1-6, with TRBD1 identical over 7 bases. Germline CDR1 KGHSH, CDR2 LQKENI. V dropped 3 bases and J dropped 7; count of bases not matched to a gene: 9. The CDR3 has 16 residues. CDR3 protein: CASSPIGQATNSPLHF. The CDR3 DNA follows: TGTGCCAGCTCACCGATTGGACAGGCGACCAATTCACCCCTCCACTTT.

The chain carries TRBV18 and TRBJ1-6; possibly TRBD1 for D (6 bases). V was pared by 4 bases and J by 7 bases, with 17 bases between. The CDR3 totals 16 residues. Germline-derived CDR1 and CDR2 are KGHSH and LQKENI. In DNA form, the CDR3 reads TGTGCCAGCTCACGGCGTACGGACAGTGGGAATTCACCCCTCCACTTT. Protein sequence: CASSRRTDSGNSPLHF.

The gene calls are TRBV19 and TRBJ1-5; D perhaps matches TRBD1 (6 bases). The V end was cut by 7 bases, the J end by 6 bases, with 16 bases between. Germline lookup yields CDR1 LNHDA and CDR2 SQIVND (reference sequence). This CDR3 contains 14 residues. CDR3 sequence (DNA): TGTGCCAGTATTTTACGGGGGGGCGGTCAGCCCCAGCATTTT. Translation gives CASILRGGGQPQHF.

This clone was seen once. V and J are TRBV14 and TRBJ2-2; TRBD1 matches at 9 bases. Trimming at V came to 5 bases and at J to 7 bases, leaving 5 bases not matched to a gene. Looked up from germline, CDR1 is SGHDN and CDR2 is FVKESK. The CDR3 consists of 14 residues. The CDR3 reads CASSGQGYGGELFF. The CDR3 DNA follows: TGTGCCAGCAGCGGACAGGGGTACGGCGGGGAGCTGTTTTTT. Filled out from reference TRBV14 and TRBJ2-2, the complete variable domain reads EAGVTQFPSHSVIEKGQTVTLRCDPISGHDNLYWYRRVMGKEIKFLLHFVKESKQDESGMPNNRFLAERTGGTYSTLKVQPAELEDSGVYFCASSGQGYGGELFFGEGSRLTVL.

Note on this clone: Different DNA sequences within this sample yield the same CDR3. The chain couples TRBV5-1 to TRBJ2-1; 12 bases map to TRBD1. The V gene's germline CDR1 is SGHRS and CDR2 YFSETQ. The junction had 4 bases not matched to a gene; V was cut back by 3 bases and J by 6 bases. The CDR3 contains 15 residues. The CDR3 coding sequence is TGCGCCAGCAGCTCAGGGACAGGGGGCAGCAATGAGCAGTTCTTC. Residues: CASSSGTGGSNEQFF.

This rearrangement joins TRBV19 to TRBJ1-4; 7 nucleotides line up with TRBD1. The V and J ends lost 7 bases and 7 bases, in that order; junction bases with no gene match: 6. The length of the CDR3 is 13 residues. The germline V gene has CDR1 LNHDA and CDR2 SQIVND (reference sequence). CDR3 in amino acids: CASKNRGSEKLFF. The CDR3 DNA is TGTGCCAGTAAGAACAGGGGTAGTGAAAAACTGTTTTTT.

DNA of the CDR3: TGTGCCAGCAGCTTAGGCGCCACCGGGGAGCTGTTTTTT. This gives the protein CASSLGATGELFF. The rearrangement uses TRBV7-7 and TRBJ2-2; D not certain. CDR1 and CDR2 (germline): SSHAT, FNYEAQ (reference sequence). This CDR3 has 13 amino acids. Trimming took 1 base from V and 4 from J, leaving 4 bases between them.

V gene TRBV4-1 combines with J gene TRBJ2-1; D possibly corresponds to TRBD2 (6 bases). V was pared by 5 bases and J by 4 bases, with 15 bases between. The CDR3 sequence is 15 residues long. Germline assignment: CDR1 MGHRA and CDR2 YSYEKL. Here the CDR3 DNA reads TGCGCCAGCAGCGCCCCTGGCGGGGTTTACAATGAGCAGTTCTTC. It specifies CASSAPGGVYNEQFF.

The rearrangement joins TRBV19 to TRBJ2-5; 8 bases align to TRBD1. Germline-derived CDR1 and CDR2 are LNHDA and SQIVND (reference sequence). Trimming at V came to 5 bases and at J to 5 bases, leaving 7 bases not matched to a gene. This CDR3 region has 14 residues. CDR3 sequence: CASSSAGGVETQYF. The CDR3 region has the DNA TGTGCCAGTAGTTCGGCAGGGGGCGTGGAGACCCAGTACTTC.

The chain combines TRBV11-3 with TRBJ2-3; 9 bases are shared with TRBD2. This CDR3 has 16 amino acids. From germline, CDR1 is SGHNT and CDR2 YENEEA. V trimming: 1 base; J trimming: 2 bases; junction bases outside the gene matches: 4. Here the CDR3 DNA reads TGTGCCAGCAGCTTAGTTAAGCGGGGGGTCACAGATACGCAGTATTTT. The encoded protein is CASSLVKRGVTDTQYF.

Written as DNA, the CDR3 is TGTGCCAGCAGTGAGGGGGGGGGTGGGAACACTGAAGCTTTCTTT. Residues: CASSEGGGGNTEAFF. This chain uses TRBV6-4 with TRBJ1-1; a possible D gene is TRBD1 (5 bases). The V end was cut by 3 bases, the J end by 1 base, with 12 bases between. CDR1 and CDR2 (germline): MRHNA, SNTAGT. The CDR3 consists of 15 residues.

The V call is TRBV6-6, the J call TRBJ1-3; 8 bases align to TRBD1. The CDR3 has 14 amino acids. Germline lookup yields CDR1 MNHNY and CDR2 SVGAGI (reference sequence). Trimming removed 2 bases from V and 11 bases from J; junction bases left unmatched: 8. In DNA form, the CDR3 reads TGTGCCAGCAGTTACCAGGGACAGGACGGCGCCATATATTTT. It codes for CASSYQGQDGAIYF.

This sequence joins TRBV5-1 and TRBJ2-3; TRBD1 matches at 10 bases. Germline assignment: CDR1 SGHRS and CDR2 YFSETQ. The CDR3 covers 16 residues. V dropped 7 bases and J dropped 1; count of bases not matched to a gene: 9. The CDR3 protein is CASGAGTGVGTDTQYF. In DNA form, the CDR3 reads TGCGCCAGCGGCGCTGGGACAGGGGTGGGCACAGATACGCAGTATTTT. Using reference TRBV5-1 and TRBJ2-3 for the parts outside the CDR3, the full variable domain is KAGVTQTPRYLIKTRGQQVTLSCSPISGHRSVSWYQQTPGQGLQFLFEYFSETQRNKGNFPGRFSGRQFSNSRSEMNVSTLELGDSALYLCASGAGTGVGTDTQYFGPGTRLTVL.

The V gene is TRBV10-3, the J gene TRBJ2-3; 7 nucleotides align to TRBD1. The CDR3 is 18 residues long. Germline V lookup: CDR1 ENHRY, CDR2 SYGVKD. V was pared by 3 bases and J by 0 bases, with 12 bases of the junction left unmatched. The CDR3 loop is CAISDSIAGTASTDTQYF. The DNA of the CDR3 is TGTGCCATCAGTGATTCCATCGCCGGGACAGCTAGCACAGATACGCAGTATTTT.

This chain uses TRBV29-1 with TRBJ1-1, with no clear D. Per germline, CDR1 SQVTM and CDR2 ANQGSEA. The V end was cut by 4 bases, the J end by 3 bases, with 6 bases between. This CDR3 spans 11 amino acids. This CDR3 is CSVVSYTEAFF. As DNA, the CDR3 is TGCAGCGTTGTTAGCTACACTGAAGCTTTCTTT.

The genes are TRBV9 and TRBJ1-1; TRBD1 agrees at 10 bases. CDR3 length: 16 amino acids. The germline CDR1 and CDR2 sequences are SGDLS and YYNGEE. The V segment lost 8 bases and the J segment 0 bases; nucleotides outside the gene matches: 10. The CDR3 sequence: CARTDRGQGMNTEAFF. DNA for the CDR3: TGTGCCAGAACCGACAGGGGGCAGGGGATGAACACTGAAGCTTTCTTT.

The chain joins TRBV25-1 to TRBJ2-3; 7 bases match TRBD1. J gave up 5 bases and V 0 bases, and 8 bases lay outside the gene matches. Germline values: CDR1 MGHDK, CDR2 SYGVNS. The CDR3 contains 16 residues. CDR3 region: CASSEYRQGVGDTQYF. In DNA, the CDR3 is TGTGCCAGCAGTGAATATCGACAGGGAGTAGGAGATACGCAGTATTTT.

Only a few counts were recorded for this clone. The chain employs TRBV28 and TRBJ1-2; 11 positions agree with TRBD1. The V and J ends lost 8 bases and 3 bases, in that order; junction bases with no gene match: 8. The germline CDR1 and CDR2 sequences are MDHEN and SYDVKM. CDR3 length: 15 residues. The CDR3 DNA reads TGTGCCAGCGCCCAAGGGGGACAGGGGGACTATGGCTACACCTTC. Amino acid sequence: CASAQGGQGDYGYTF.

This chain joins TRBV5-1 and TRBJ2-1, with TRBD1 matching over 9 bases. CDR3 length equals 14 residues. J was trimmed by 4 bases and V by 3 bases; bases with no gene match: 2. Germline V CDR1 and CDR2: SGHRS, YFSETQ. CDR3 residues: CASSSGTGYNEQFF. DNA of the CDR3: TGCGCCAGCAGCTCCGGGACAGGGTACAATGAGCAGTTCTTC.

This clone was counted a few times. The rearrangement links TRBV19 to TRBJ1-2; maybe TRBD1 (5 bases). The V gene lost 7 bases and the J gene lost 1 base, with 13 bases spanning the gap. This CDR3 comprises 14 residues. Germline V gene sequence: CDR1 LNHDA, CDR2 SQIVND (reference sequence). The CDR3 DNA sequence: TGTGCCAGTAAAGAGACAGACCGTAACTATGGCTACACCTTC. It codes for CASKETDRNYGYTF.